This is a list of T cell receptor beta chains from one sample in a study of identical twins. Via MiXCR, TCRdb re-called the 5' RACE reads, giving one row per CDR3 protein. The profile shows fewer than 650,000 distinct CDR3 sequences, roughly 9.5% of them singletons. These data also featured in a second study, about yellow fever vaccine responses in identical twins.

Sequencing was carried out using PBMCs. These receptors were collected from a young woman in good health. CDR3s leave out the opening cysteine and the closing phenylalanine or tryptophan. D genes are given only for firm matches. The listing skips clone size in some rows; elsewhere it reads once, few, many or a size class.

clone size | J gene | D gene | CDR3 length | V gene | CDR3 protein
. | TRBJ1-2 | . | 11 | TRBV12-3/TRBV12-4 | ASSFGGYGGYT
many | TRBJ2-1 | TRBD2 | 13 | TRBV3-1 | ASSPQRGGYNEQF
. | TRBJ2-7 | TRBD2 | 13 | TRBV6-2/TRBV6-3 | ASGPRTSGKYEQY
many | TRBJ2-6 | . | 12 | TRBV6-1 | ASSRGFGANVLT
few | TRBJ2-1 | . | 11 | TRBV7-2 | ASSPPSPGEQF
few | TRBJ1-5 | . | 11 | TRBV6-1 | ASGRNSNQPQH
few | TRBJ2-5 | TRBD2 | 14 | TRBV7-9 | ASRRDGAGVQETQY
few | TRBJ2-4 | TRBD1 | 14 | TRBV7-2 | ASSRDRGGVGNIQY
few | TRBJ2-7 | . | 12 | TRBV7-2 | ASSLDLGVPEQY
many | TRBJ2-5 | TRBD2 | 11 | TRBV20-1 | SARGGVQETQY
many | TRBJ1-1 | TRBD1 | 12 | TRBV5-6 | ASRPGGEGTEAF
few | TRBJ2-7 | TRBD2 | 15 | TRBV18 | ASSDGSGRGSSYEQY
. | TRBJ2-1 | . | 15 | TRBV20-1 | SARVLGTAYSYNEQF
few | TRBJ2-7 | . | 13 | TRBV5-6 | ASSGLGGRHYEQY
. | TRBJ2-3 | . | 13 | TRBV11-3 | ASSTPGASTDTQY
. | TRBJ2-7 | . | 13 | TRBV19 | ASSIDRGSSYEQY
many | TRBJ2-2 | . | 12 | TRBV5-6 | ASSPPTNTGELF
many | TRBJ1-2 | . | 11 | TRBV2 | ASSVTERNGYT
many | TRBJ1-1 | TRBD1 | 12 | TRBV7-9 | ASSRDRVEDEAF
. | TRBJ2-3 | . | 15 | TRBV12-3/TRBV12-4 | ASSSTEPLGGTDTQY
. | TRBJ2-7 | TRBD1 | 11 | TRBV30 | AWSHRTGYEQY
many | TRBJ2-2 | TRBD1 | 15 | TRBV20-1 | SARGPLDRELTGELF
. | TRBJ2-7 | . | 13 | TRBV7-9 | ASSLDGVVLDEQY
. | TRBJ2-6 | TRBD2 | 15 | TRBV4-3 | ASSHGTSTYGANVLT
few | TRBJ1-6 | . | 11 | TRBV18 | ASSPNRDSPLH
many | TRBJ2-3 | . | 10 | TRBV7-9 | ASSPLIDTQY
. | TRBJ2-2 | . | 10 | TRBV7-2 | ASSLAIGELF
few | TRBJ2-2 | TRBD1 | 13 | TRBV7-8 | ASSRDSVMGGELF
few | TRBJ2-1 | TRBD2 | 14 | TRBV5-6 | ASSSGAGSSYNEQF
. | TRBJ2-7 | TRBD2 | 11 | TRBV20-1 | SALSGFRYEQY
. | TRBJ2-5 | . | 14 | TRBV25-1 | ASSEWDSGGGETQY
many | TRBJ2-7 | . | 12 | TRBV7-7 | ASSEREKSYEQY
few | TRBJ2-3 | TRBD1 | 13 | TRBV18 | ASSPRDRNTDTQY
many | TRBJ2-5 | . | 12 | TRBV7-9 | ASSLLDVQETQY
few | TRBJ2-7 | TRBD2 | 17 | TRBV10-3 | AISDRQIGTRKEKDEQY
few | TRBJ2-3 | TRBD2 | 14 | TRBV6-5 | ASSYLAGEFTDTQY
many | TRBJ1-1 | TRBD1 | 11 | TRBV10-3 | AIMGQGNTEAF
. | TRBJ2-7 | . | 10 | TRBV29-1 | SVGSGPYEQY
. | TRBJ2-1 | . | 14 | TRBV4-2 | ASSPAVGELLNEQF
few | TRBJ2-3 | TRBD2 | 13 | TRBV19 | ASSILAGVADTQY
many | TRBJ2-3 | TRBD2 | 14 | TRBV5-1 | ASSLPTSGSVDTQY
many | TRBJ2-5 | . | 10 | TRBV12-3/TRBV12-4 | ASRRTKETQY